This TCR beta chain is from a study of OX40 agonist ivuxolimab in advanced cancers. For context, the study as a whole: The costimulatory receptor OX40 (CD134) was targeted by ivuxolimab, a fully human IgG2 agonistic monoclonal antibody. Intravenous ivuxolimab was administered to patients every 2 weeks at six dose levels: 0.01, 0.1, 0.3, 1.5, 3 and 10 mg/kg. Among the approximately 50 dose-escalation patients, around 20 had hepatocellular carcinoma, roughly 15 melanoma, 9 renal cell carcinoma and 9 head and neck cancer. The dose-escalation cohort was around 84% male with a mean age of about 58 years, ranging from roughly 20 to 85. Prior anti-PD-1, anti-PD-L1 or anti-CTLA-4 therapy was permitted, and approximately 42% of dose-escalation patients had received checkpoint inhibitors. Partial responses occurred in three dose-escalation patients: two with cutaneous melanoma and one with hepatocellular carcinoma. Peripheral TCRbeta sequencing aimed to test whether ivuxolimab altered TCR sequence diversity and caused clonal T-cell expansion. The monotherapy dose-escalation portion (N ≈ 56 patients) of the phase I ivuxolimab trial is reported in the paper.

A note on this clone: Its antigen is not yet known. Base qualities are not at hand, and no much larger clone is one base apart.

The trial excluded patients who had a history of autoimmune disease or who were on systemic immunosuppression. Peripheral blood for TCR sequencing was collected from all dose cohorts at baseline, on cycle 4 day 1, and on cycle 7 day 1. The samples were drawn from a first-in-human, open-label, multicenter phase I dose-escalation trial of ivuxolimab. Adults with locally advanced or metastatic melanoma, renal cell, hepatocellular, or head and neck squamous cell carcinoma were enrolled in the trial. Before TCR sequencing, CD4+ and CD8+ T cells were separately sorted from peripheral blood. Trimming at the junction amounts to 5 bases on V and 2 bases on J, and the germline ends lie 13 bases apart. Counted from cysteine to phenylalanine, this CDR3 has 15 amino acids. Only the CDR3 part of the read is kept: 45 bases, read in frame from the first base. Per the germline V gene (reference sequence), MNHNY is the CDR1 and SVGAGI is the CDR2.

To sequence the TCRbeta CDR3 region, genomic DNA was isolated from the sorted cells. The immunoSEQ Assay was used to sequence the TCRbeta CDR3 regions. The source is immuneACCESS, and TCRdb retained only in-frame sequences with V and J called. Part of the clones is not carried over; for the studies checked, unresolved V genes explain less than half of this, and the remainder is unexplained. This sample comprises 100,000 or so clones, roughly 88% of them detected only once. The ten largest account for 0.71% of the sample. Results the study describes overall, beyond this receptor: In the 0.1-3.0 mg/kg groups, partial responders were among the patients with the lowest normalized peripheral clonal expansion, particularly in CD8+ T cells. Clonal expansion of both CD4+ and CD8+ blood T cells was observed from baseline to week 6 at doses 0.1 to 3.0 mg/kg. After ivuxolimab, expanded clones were on average more numerous among CD8+ T cells than among CD4+ T cells. Low levels of normalized T-cell clonal expansion were also seen in some patients who did not respond. The antigen specificity of the peripheral T cells that underwent clonal expansion was not determined.

The chain is assembled from TRBV6-6 and TRBJ1-5, with TRBD1 perhaps the D gene, on 5 matching bases. The sequencing here drew on CD4+ or CD8+ T cells sorted from blood, taken in a trial of the OX40 agonist ivuxolimab. The sequence was obtained from an adult with an advanced solid tumor such as melanoma, head and neck, liver or kidney cancer. The DNA sequence follows: TGTGCCAGCAGTACGACAGACTTTGGCAATCAGCCCCAGCATTTT. It codes for CASSTTDFGNQPQHF.